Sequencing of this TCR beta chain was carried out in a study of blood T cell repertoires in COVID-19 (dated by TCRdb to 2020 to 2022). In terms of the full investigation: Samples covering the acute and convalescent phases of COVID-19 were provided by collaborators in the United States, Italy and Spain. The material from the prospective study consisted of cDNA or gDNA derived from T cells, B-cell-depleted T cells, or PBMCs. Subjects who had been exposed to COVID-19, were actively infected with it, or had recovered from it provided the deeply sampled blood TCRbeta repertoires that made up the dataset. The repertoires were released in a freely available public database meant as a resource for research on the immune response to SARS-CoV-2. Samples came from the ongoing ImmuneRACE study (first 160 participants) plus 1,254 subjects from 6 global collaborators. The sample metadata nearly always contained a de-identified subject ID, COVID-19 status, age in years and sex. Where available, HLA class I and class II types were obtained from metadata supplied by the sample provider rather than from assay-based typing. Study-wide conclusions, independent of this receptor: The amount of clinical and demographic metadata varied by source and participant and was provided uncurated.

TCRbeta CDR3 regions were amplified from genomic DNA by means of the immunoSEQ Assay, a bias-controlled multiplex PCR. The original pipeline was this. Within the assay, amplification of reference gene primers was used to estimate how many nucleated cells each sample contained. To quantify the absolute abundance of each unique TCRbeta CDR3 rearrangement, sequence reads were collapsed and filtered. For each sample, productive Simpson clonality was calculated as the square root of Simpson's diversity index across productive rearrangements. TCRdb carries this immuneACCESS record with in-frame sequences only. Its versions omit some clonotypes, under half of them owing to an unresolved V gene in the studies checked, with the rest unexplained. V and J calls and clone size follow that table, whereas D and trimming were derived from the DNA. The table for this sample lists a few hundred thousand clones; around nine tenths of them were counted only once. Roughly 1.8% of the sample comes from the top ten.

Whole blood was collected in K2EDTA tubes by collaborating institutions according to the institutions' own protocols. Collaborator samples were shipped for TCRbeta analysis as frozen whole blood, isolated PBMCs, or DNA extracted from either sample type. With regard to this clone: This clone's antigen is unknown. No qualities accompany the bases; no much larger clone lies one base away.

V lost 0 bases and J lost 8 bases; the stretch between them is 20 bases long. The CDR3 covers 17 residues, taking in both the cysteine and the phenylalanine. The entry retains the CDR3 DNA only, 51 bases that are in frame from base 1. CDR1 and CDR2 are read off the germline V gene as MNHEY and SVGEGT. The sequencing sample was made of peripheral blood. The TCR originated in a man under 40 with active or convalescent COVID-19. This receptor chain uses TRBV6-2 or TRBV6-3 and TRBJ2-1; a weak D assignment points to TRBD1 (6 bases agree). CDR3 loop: CASSYSPGQVFGDEQFF. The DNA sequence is TGTGCCAGCAGTTACTCTCCGGGACAAGTGTTCGGGGATGAGCAGTTCTTC.